The clone carrying this T cell receptor (beta chain) occurred once. Its cognate antigen is unknown. This specimen comes from a study of cytomegalovirus exposure and HLA in healthy donors. Primers: 60 Vbeta forward and 13 Jbeta reverse. TCRdb keeps only in-frame clones here, not all; method: immunoSEQ multiplex PCR. This table has about 100,000 clones, around 80% appearing once. Study outcomes and limitations: Later analysis identified a missense DCLRE1C variant that was linked to TCR beta V- and J-gene trimming. Most subjects had HLA-A and HLA-B alleles reportedly predicted accurately by TCR beta sequences.

The sequence derives from a woman aged 55-75 years in good health and CMV-seronegative. Sequencing used PBMCs.

The CDR3: CASSLVINSPLHF. CDR3 nucleotide sequence: TGTGCCAGCAGCTTAGTTATAAATTCACCCCTCCACTTT. The gene calls are TRBV11-2 and TRBJ1-6; no firm D call. Per the germline V gene, CDR1 is SGHAT and CDR2 is FQNNGV. The V and J ends lost 1 base and 7 bases respectively, with 5 bases between them. The CDR3 totals 13 residues.